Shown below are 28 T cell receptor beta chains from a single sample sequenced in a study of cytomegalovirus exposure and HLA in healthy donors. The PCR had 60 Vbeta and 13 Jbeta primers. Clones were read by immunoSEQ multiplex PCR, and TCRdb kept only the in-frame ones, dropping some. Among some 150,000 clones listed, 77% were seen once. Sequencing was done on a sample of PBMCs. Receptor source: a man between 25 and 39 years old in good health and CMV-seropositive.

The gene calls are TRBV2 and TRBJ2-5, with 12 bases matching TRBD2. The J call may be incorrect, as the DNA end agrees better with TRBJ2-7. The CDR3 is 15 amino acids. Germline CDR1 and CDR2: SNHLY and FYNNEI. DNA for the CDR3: TGTGCCAGCAGTGAGACTAGCGGGGGACTCTACGAGCAGTACTTC. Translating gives CASSETSGGLYEQYF.

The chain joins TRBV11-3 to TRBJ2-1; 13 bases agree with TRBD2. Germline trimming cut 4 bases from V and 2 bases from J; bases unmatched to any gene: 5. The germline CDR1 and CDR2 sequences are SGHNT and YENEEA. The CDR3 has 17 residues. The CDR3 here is CASSSRTSGGPYNEQFF. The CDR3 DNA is TGTGCCAGCAGCTCCCGGACTAGCGGGGGCCCCTACAATGAGCAGTTCTTC.

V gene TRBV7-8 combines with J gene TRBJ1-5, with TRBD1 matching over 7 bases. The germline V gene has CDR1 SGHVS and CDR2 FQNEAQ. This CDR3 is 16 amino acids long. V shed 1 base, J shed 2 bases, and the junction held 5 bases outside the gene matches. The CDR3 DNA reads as TGTGCCAGCAGCTTAGACAGGGGCATTCGCAATCAGCCCCAGCATTTT. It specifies CASSLDRGIRNQPQHF. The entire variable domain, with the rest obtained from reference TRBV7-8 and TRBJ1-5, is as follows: GAGVSQSPRYKVAKRGQDVALRCDPISGHVSLFWYQQALGQGPEFLTYFQNEAQLDKSGLPSDRFFAERPEGSVSTLKIQRTQQEDSAVYLCASSLDRGIRNQPQHFGDGTRLSIL.

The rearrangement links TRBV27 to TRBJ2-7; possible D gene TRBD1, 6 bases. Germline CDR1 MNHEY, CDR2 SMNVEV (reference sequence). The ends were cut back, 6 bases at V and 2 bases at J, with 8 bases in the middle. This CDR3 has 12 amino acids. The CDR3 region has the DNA TGTGCCAGCAGGACAGGTACCTACGAGCAGTACTTC. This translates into CASRTGTYEQYF.

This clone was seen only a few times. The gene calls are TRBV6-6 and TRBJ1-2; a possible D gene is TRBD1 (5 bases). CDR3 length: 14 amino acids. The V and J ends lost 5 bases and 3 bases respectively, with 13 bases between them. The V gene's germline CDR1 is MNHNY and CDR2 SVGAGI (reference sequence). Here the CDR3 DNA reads TGTGCCAGCAGTCACGGAGCGGGGGACTATGGCTACACCTTC. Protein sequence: CASSHGAGDYGYTF.

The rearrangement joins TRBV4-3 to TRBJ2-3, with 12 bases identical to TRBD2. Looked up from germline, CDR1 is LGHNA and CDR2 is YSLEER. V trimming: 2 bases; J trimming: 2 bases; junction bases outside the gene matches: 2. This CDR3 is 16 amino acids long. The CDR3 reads CASSQSSGGATDTQYF. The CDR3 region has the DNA TGCGCCAGCAGCCAATCTAGCGGGGGGGCCACAGATACGCAGTATTTT.

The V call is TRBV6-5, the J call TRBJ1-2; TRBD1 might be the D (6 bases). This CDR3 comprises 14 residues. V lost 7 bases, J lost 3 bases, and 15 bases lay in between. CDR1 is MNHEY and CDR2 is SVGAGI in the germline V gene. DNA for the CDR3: TGTGCCAGCAACAAACAGGGCCCAGACTATGGCTACACCTTC. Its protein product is CASNKQGPDYGYTF.

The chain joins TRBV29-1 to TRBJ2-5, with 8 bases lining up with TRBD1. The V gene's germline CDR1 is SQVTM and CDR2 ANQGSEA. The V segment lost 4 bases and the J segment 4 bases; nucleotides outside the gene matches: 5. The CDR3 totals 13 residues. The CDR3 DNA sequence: TGCAGCGTTGCCGAAGGGACAGGAGAGACCCAGTACTTC. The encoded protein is CSVAEGTGETQYF.

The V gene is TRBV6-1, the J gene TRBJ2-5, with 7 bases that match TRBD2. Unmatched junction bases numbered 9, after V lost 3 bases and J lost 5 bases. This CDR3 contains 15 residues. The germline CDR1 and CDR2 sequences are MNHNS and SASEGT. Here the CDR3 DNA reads TGTGCCAGCAGTGACCGAGGACTAGGTTCTGAGACCCAGTACTTC. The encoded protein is CASSDRGLGSETQYF.

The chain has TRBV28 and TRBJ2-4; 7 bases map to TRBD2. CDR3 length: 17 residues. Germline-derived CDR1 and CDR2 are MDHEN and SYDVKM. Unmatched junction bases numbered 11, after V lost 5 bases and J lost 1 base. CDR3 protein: CASSASGAGWAKNIQYF. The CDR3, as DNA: TGTGCCAGCAGTGCAAGCGGGGCCGGGTGGGCCAAAAACATTCAGTACTTC.

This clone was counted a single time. CDR3 nucleotide sequence: TGCGCCAGCAGCTTGGGGGACAGAAATCAGCCCCAGCATTTT. Protein: CASSLGDRNQPQHF. The rearrangement links TRBV5-1 to TRBJ1-5, with 7 bases fitting TRBD1. Germline V gives CDR1 SGHRS, CDR2 YFSETQ. V gave up 0 bases and J gave up 4 bases; unmatched junction bases: 1. The CDR3 is 14 residues long. Full variable domain (remainder filled in from reference TRBV5-1 and TRBJ1-5): KAGVTQTPRYLIKTRGQQVTLSCSPISGHRSVSWYQQTPGQGLQFLFEYFSETQRNKGNFPGRFSGRQFSNSRSEMNVSTLELGDSALYLCASSLGDRNQPQHFGDGTRLSIL.

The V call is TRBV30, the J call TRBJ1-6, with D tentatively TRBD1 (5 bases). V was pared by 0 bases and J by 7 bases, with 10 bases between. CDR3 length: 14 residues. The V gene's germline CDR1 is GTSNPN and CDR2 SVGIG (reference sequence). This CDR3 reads CAWSVVRVNSPLHF. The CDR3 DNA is TGTGCCTGGAGTGTAGTCAGGGTGAATTCACCCCTCCACTTT.

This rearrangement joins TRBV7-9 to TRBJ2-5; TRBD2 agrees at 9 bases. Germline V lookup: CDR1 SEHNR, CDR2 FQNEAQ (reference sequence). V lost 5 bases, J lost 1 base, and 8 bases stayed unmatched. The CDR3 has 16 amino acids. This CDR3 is CASSPPGLAGQETQYF. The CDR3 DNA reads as TGTGCCAGCAGCCCACCGGGACTAGCAGGCCAAGAGACCCAGTACTTC. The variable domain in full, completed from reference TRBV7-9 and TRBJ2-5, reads DTGVSQNPRHKITKRGQNVTFRCDPISEHNRLYWYRQTLGQGPEFLTYFQNEAQLEKSRLLSDRFSAERPKGSFSTLEIQRTEQGDSAMYLCASSPPGLAGQETQYFGPGTRLLVL.

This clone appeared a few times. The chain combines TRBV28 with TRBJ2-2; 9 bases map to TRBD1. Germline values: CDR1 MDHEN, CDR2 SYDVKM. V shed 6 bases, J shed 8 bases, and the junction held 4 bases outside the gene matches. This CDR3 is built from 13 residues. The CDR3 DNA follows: TGTGCCAGCAGAGGACAGGGGAGAGGGGAGCTGTTTTTT. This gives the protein CASRGQGRGELFF.

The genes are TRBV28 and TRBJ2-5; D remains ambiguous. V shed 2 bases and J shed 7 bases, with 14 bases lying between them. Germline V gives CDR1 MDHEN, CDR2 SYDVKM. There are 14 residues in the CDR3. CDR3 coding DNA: TGTGCCAGCAGTTTAACCCCATTCACCGGGACCCAGTACTTC. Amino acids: CASSLTPFTGTQYF.

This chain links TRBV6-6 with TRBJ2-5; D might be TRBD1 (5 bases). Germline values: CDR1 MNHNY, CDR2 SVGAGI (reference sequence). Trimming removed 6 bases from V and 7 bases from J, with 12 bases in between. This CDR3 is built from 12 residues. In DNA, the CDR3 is TGTGCCAGCAGAGACCATCAGGGGACCCAGTACTTC. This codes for CASRDHQGTQYF.

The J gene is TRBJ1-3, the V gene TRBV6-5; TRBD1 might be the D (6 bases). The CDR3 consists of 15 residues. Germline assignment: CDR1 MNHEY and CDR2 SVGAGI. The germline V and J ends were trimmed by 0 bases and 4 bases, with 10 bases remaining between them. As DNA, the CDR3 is TGTGCCAGCAGTTACTCGGGACAATACGGAAACACCATATATTTT. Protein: CASSYSGQYGNTIYF.

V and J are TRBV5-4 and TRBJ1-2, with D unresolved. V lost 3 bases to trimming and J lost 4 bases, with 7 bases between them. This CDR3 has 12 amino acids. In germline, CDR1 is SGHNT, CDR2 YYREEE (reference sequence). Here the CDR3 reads CASSSTGYGYTF. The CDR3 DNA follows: TGTGCCAGCAGCTCCACTGGCTATGGCTACACCTTC.

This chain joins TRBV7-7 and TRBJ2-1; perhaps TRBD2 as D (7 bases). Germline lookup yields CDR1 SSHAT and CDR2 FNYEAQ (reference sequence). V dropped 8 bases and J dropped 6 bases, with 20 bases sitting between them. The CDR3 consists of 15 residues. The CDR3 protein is CASAQAGALFNEQFF. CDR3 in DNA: TGTGCCAGCGCGCAGGCGGGGGCGCTCTTCAATGAGCAGTTCTTC.

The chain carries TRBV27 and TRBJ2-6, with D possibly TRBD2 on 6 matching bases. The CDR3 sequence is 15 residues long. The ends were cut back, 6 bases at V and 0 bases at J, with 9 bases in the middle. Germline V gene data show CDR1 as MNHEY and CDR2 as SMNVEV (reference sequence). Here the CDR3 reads CASRRRGSGANVLTF. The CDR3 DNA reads TGTGCCAGCAGGCGGAGGGGCTCTGGGGCCAACGTCCTGACTTTC. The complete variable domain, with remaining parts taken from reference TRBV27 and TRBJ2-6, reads EAQVTQNPRYLITVTGKKLTVTCSQNMNHEYMSWYRQDPGLGLRQIYYSMNVEVTDKGDVPEGYKVSRKEKRNFPLILESPSPNQTSLYFCASRRRGSGANVLTFGAGSRLTVL.

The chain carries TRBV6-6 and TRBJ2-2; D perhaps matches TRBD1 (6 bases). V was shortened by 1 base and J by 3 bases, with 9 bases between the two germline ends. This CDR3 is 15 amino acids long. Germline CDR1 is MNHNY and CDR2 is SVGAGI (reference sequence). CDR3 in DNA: TGTGCCAGCAGTTACTACAGGGTGGACACCGGGGAGCTGTTTTTT. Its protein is CASSYYRVDTGELFF.

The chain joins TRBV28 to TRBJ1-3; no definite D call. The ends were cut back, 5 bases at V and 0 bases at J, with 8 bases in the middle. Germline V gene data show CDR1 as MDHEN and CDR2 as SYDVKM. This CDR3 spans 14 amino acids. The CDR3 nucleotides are TGTGCCAGCAGTCTCACGGGCTCTGGAAACACCATATATTTT. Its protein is CASSLTGSGNTIYF.

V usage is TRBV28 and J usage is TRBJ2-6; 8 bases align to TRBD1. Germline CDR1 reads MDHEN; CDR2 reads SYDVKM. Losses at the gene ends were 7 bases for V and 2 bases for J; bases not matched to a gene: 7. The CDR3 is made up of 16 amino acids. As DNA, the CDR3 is TGTGCCAGCAACGCGACAGGGGTCCCTGGGGCCAACGTCCTGACTTTC. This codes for CASNATGVPGANVLTF.

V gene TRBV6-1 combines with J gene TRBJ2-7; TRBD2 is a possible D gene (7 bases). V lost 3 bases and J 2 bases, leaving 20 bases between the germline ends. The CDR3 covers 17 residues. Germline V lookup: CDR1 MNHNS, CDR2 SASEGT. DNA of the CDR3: TGTGCCAGCAGTGACCTCCCGCGGGCGGGGGCTACCTACGAGCAGTACTTC. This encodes CASSDLPRAGATYEQYF.

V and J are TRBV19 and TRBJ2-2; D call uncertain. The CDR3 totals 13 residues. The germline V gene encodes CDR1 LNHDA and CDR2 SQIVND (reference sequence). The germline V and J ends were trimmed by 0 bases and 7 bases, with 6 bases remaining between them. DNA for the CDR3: TGTGCCAGTAGTATAGATCTTAACGGGGAGCTGTTTTTT. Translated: CASSIDLNGELFF.

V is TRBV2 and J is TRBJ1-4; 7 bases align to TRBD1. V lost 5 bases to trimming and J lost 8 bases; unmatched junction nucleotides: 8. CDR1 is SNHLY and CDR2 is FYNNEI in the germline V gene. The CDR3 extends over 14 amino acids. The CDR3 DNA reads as TGTGCCAGCAGTCTATTAGGGGGCCGGGAAAAACTGTTTTTT. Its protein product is CASSLLGGREKLFF.

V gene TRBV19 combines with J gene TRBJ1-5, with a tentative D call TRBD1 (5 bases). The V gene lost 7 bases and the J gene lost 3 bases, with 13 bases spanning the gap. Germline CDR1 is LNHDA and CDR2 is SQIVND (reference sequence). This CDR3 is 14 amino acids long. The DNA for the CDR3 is TGTGCCAGTACCATGGGGCAGATCAATCAGCCCCAGCATTTT. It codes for CASTMGQINQPQHF.

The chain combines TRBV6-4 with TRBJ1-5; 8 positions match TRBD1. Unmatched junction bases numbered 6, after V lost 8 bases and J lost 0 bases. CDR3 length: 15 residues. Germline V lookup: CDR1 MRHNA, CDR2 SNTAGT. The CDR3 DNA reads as TGTGCCAGCCGGGGGACAGGCCCTAGCAATCAGCCCCAGCATTTT. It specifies CASRGTGPSNQPQHF.